These T cell receptor beta chains were read from a single sample in a study of blood T cell repertoires in COVID-19. Sequenced by immunoSEQ multiplex PCR; TCRdb stores in-frame clones only, minus some. The table includes about 240,000 clones, roughly 90% detected once. Sequenced input: PBMCs or T cells enriched from blood (not recorded which). The receptors were sampled from a woman aged 25 to 45 who had recovered from COVID-19. CDR3s include the opening cysteine and the closing phenylalanine or tryptophan. D genes are given only for firm matches. Clone size is stated in some rows and not others, as once, few, many or a class when expanded.

j_call | d_call | clone_size | v_call | cdr3_aa | cdr3_nt
TRBJ1-4 | TRBD1 | . | TRBV3-1/TRBV3-2 | CASSRAPGQANEKLFF | TGTGCCAGCAGCCGGGCTCCGGGACAGGCTAATGAAAAACTGTTTTTT
TRBJ2-3 | . | . | TRBV2 | CASSGVDTQYF | TGTGCCAGCAGTGGAGTAGATACGCAGTATTTT
TRBJ1-5 | . | . | TRBV4-1 | CASSQDWAYSNQPQHF | TGCGCCAGCAGCCAAGATTGGGCATATAGCAATCAGCCCCAGCATTTT
TRBJ2-1 | TRBD2 | once | TRBV5-1 | CASSLTSGSYNEQFF | TGCGCCAGCAGCCTTACTAGCGGATCCTACAATGAGCAGTTCTTC
TRBJ2-1 | . | . | TRBV4-2 | CASSGATSILFAYNEQFF | TGTGCCAGCAGCGGGGCGACTAGTATACTTTTTGCCTACAATGAGCAGTTCTTC
TRBJ2-1 | TRBD1 | . | TRBV24-1 | CATSDGTVYNEQFF | TGTGCCACCAGTGACGGGACAGTTTACAATGAGCAGTTCTTC
TRBJ1-1 | . | . | TRBV6-5 | CASRHQRNTEAFF | TGTGCCAGCAGACACCAACGGAACACTGAAGCTTTCTTT
TRBJ2-7 | . | . | TRBV7-2 | CASSITPGLSYEQYF | TGTGCCAGCAGCATAACCCCGGGGTTATCGTACGAGCAGTACTTC
TRBJ2-7 | . | . | TRBV5-1 | CASSFTGKYEQYF | TGCGCCAGCAGCTTTACAGGGAAATACGAGCAGTACTTC
TRBJ1-1 | TRBD1 | . | TRBV5-6 | CASSDGTGVTEAFF | TGTGCCAGCAGCGACGGGACAGGGGTTACTGAAGCTTTCTTT
TRBJ2-2 | TRBD1 | . | TRBV29-1 | CSGEGDRVTGELFF | TGCAGCGGGGAGGGGGACAGGGTAACCGGGGAGCTGTTTTTT
TRBJ2-3 | . | . | TRBV11-1 | CASSPASGRGTDTQYF | TGTGCCAGCAGCCCCGCCTCGGGGAGAGGCACAGATACGCAGTATTTT
TRBJ1-5 | . | . | TRBV4-1 | CASSQEQFNQPQHF | TGCGCCAGCAGCCAAGAACAGTTCAATCAGCCCCAGCATTTT
TRBJ1-1 | . | . | TRBV19 | CASSTTGLGAFF | TGTGCCAGTAGCACGACAGGTCTTGGCGCTTTCTTT
TRBJ1-1 | TRBD1 | . | TRBV11-3 | CASSPGTGNTEAFF | TGTGCCAGCAGCCCCGGGACAGGGAACACTGAAGCTTTCTTT
TRBJ1-1 | . | . | TRBV6-5 | CASSYSSQGQTEAFF | TGTGCCAGCAGTTACTCGTCGCAGGGGCAAACTGAAGCTTTCTTT
TRBJ1-1 | . | . | TRBV10-3 | CAISEPGSGTEAFF | TGTGCCATCAGTGAGCCAGGGTCTGGAACTGAAGCTTTCTTT
TRBJ2-7 | . | . | TRBV11-2 | CASSLNGAEQYF | TGTGCCAGCAGCTTAAACGGAGCAGAGCAGTACTTC
TRBJ2-7 | TRBD1 | . | TRBV9 | CASSIGQGISYEQYF | TGTGCCAGCAGTATTGGACAGGGGATATCCTACGAGCAGTACTTC
TRBJ2-2 | . | . | TRBV7-2 | CASSLGLGDTGELFF | TGTGCCAGCAGCTTAGGGTTGGGAGACACCGGGGAGCTGTTTTTT
TRBJ1-2 | TRBD1 | . | TRBV28 | CASSLRGRGTRGYTF | TGTGCCAGCAGTTTACGTGGCAGGGGGACCCGGGGCTACACCTTC
TRBJ2-5 | . | . | TRBV4-3 | CASSLKGETQYF | TGCGCCAGCAGTCTAAAGGGGGAGACCCAGTACTTC
TRBJ2-1 | TRBD2 | . | TRBV15 | CATSRDGREGGEQFF | TGTGCCACCAGCAGAGATGGGCGGGAGGGTGGTGAGCAGTTCTTC
TRBJ1-1 | TRBD1 | . | TRBV6-6 | CASRPGTGAMNTEAFF | TGTGCCAGCAGACCCGGGACAGGGGCCATGAACACTGAAGCTTTCTTT
TRBJ1-4 | TRBD1 | . | TRBV11-2 | CASSRLGQGFIANEKLFF | TGTGCCAGCAGCCGCCTCGGACAGGGTTTTATAGCTAATGAAAAACTGTTTTTT
TRBJ1-1 | . | . | TRBV7-2 | CASSGANTEAFF | TGTGCCAGCAGCGGGGCGAACACTGAAGCTTTCTTT
TRBJ2-7 | . | . | TRBV2 | CASRTADRSRAYEQYF | TGTGCCAGCAGGACGGCTGACAGGTCCCGGGCCTACGAGCAGTACTTC
TRBJ1-1 | . | . | TRBV30 | CAYLLRRTEAFF | TGTGCCTATCTTTTACGGAGGACTGAAGCTTTCTTT
TRBJ1-1 | . | . | TRBV15 | CATSLGGLNTEAFF | TGTGCCACCAGCCTGGGGGGGCTGAACACTGAAGCTTTCTTT
TRBJ1-5 | . | . | TRBV7-6 | CASSLDARENQPQHF | TGTGCCAGCAGCTTAGATGCCAGGGAAAATCAGCCCCAGCATTTT
TRBJ1-1 | . | . | TRBV30 | CAWSGGGGTEAFF | TGTGCCTGGAGTGGGGGAGGGGGCACTGAAGCTTTCTTT
TRBJ2-7 | TRBD1 | . | TRBV19 | CASSIDFSGQGEPYEQYF | TGTGCCAGTAGTATAGATTTTTCTGGACAGGGGGAACCCTACGAGCAGTACTTC
TRBJ2-7 | TRBD1 | once | TRBV7-2 | CASSLGQVGSYEQYF | TGTGCCAGCAGCCTTGGACAGGTGGGCTCCTACGAGCAGTACTTC
TRBJ1-4 | TRBD1 | . | TRBV30 | CAWQGAANEKLFF | TGTGCCTGGCAGGGGGCGGCTAATGAAAAACTGTTTTTT
TRBJ2-3 | . | . | TRBV3-1/TRBV3-2 | CASSQVGGGASTDTQYF | TGTGCCAGCAGCCAAGTAGGTGGCGGGGCTTCCACAGATACGCAGTATTTT
TRBJ1-5 | . | few | TRBV27 | CASSLGLSPPQHF | TGTGCCAGCAGTTTAGGCCTTAGCCCGCCCCAGCATTTT
TRBJ2-7 | . | . | TRBV28 | CASSDYSYEQYF | TGTGCCAGCAGCGACTATTCCTACGAGCAGTACTTC
TRBJ1-2 | . | . | TRBV2 | CASSDSWGDGYTF | TGTGCCAGCAGTGATTCATGGGGGGATGGCTACACCTTC
TRBJ1-1 | TRBD1 | . | TRBV6-2/TRBV6-3 | CASSGHRGPNTEAFF | TGTGCCAGCAGTGGACACAGGGGGCCGAACACTGAAGCTTTCTTT
TRBJ1-5 | . | . | TRBV6-5 | CASSYGRGADNQPQHF | TGTGCCAGCAGTTACGGGAGGGGGGCGGACAATCAGCCCCAGCATTTT
TRBJ1-1 | TRBD1 | . | TRBV4-3 | CASSQDGDRETEAFF | TGCGCCAGCAGCCAAGATGGTGACAGGGAGACTGAAGCTTTCTTT
TRBJ1-6 | . | few | TRBV27 | CASSPRTGTIHNSPLHF | TGTGCCAGCAGTCCGCGGACCGGGACAATCCACAATTCACCCCTCCACTTT
TRBJ2-7 | . | few | TRBV7-9 | CASSGEGLQNYEQYF | TGTGCCAGCAGCGGAGAGGGTCTGCAGAACTACGAGCAGTACTTC
TRBJ2-7 | TRBD2 | few | TRBV6-2/TRBV6-3 | CASSFKLTGLAGEREQYF | TGTGCCAGCAGTTTTAAGTTAACGGGACTAGCGGGAGAACGCGAGCAGTACTTC
TRBJ2-3 | TRBD2 | . | TRBV4-2 | CASSQEIQAGAYTDTQYF | TGTGCCAGCAGCCAAGAGATACAAGCGGGAGCATACACAGATACGCAGTATTTT
TRBJ1-3 | TRBD1 | . | TRBV9 | CASSGGQSGNTIYF | TGTGCCAGCAGCGGGGGACAGTCTGGAAACACCATATATTTT
TRBJ2-1 | . | once | TRBV11-3 | CASSLEGGGSYNEQFF | TGTGCCAGCAGCTTAGAGGGAGGGGGATCCTACAATGAGCAGTTCTTC
TRBJ2-2 | TRBD2 | . | TRBV19 | CASSIGTSGFGELFF | TGTGCCAGTAGTATAGGGACTAGCGGGTTCGGGGAGCTGTTTTTT